The clone carrying this T cell receptor (beta chain) occurred once. The data were obtained in a study of blood T cell repertoires in COVID-19. About the study: The United States, Italy and Spain supplied acute and convalescent COVID-19 samples. T cells, B-cell-depleted T cells, or PBMCs supplied cDNA or gDNA.

Original processing methods: It was from reference gene primer amplification that nucleated cell counts were estimated. Using immunoSEQ multiplex PCR, the repertoire was profiled, and TCRdb retains in-frame clones only, with some absent. The V and J calls and the clone size are those of that table, but D and trimming were determined from the DNA. The sample records 210,000 or so clones, around 86% being singletons. Trimming pared 0 bases from V and 2 bases from J, leaving 12 bases between. CDR3 size: 15 residues. Germline assignment: CDR1 SGHRS and CDR2 YFSETQ. J is TRBJ2-7 and V is TRBV5-1, with a weak D call TRBD2 (6 bases). What was sequenced was peripheral blood. This clonotype was sampled from a man aged 35 to 55 with acute or convalescent COVID-19. Written as DNA, the CDR3 is TGCGCCAGCAGCTTGGGCGGGACGGGTCCCTACGAGCAGTACTTC. Residues: CASSLGGTGPYEQYF.